The 24 T cell receptor beta chains in this list originate from one sample, sequenced in a study of T-cell reconstitution after alpha-beta-depleted transplantation in children. Preparation of the TCRbeta library used unique molecular identifiers. TCRdb fed the PCR reads into MiXCR, producing one record per CDR3 protein. The sample has about 490,000 distinct CDR3 sequences; approximately 10% are singletons. Material: PBMCs, obtained before TCRalphabeta/CD19-depleted stem cell transplant. The receptor source for this set is a child between 2 and 9 years old with inherited bone marrow failure, due to receive a stem cell transplant.

This clonotype showed up many times. The V gene is TRBV29-1, the J gene TRBJ2-3, with 8 bases matching TRBD2. The V and J ends lost 7 bases and 1 base, in that order; junction bases with no gene match: 7. Per germline, CDR1 SQVTM and CDR2 ANQGSEA. The CDR3 has 14 residues. This chain's CDR3 is CSGRREGGTDTQYF. CDR3 DNA: TGCAGCGGGCGCCGGGAGGGCGGCACAGATACGCAGTATTTT.

Note on this clonotype: Given a much more abundant clone one base away, this may be a read error. The rearrangement joins TRBV20-1 to TRBJ2-3; TRBD1 agrees at 8 bases. The CDR3 extends over 13 amino acids. With V trimmed by 5 bases and J by 3 bases, 4 bases remained unmatched. Looked up from germline, CDR1 is DFQATT and CDR2 is SNEGSKA (reference sequence). DNA for the CDR3: TGCAGTGCTTGGGACAGGTGGACAGATACGCAGTATTTT. This codes for CSAWDRWTDTQYF.

Many counts were recorded for this clonotype. The chain combines TRBV5-1 with TRBJ2-7, with TRBD2 matching 7 bases. The ends lost 0 bases at V and 0 bases at J; junction bases unmatched: 6. Germline V gene data show CDR1 as SGHRS and CDR2 as YFSETQ. The CDR3 sequence is 16 residues long. CDR3 sequence (DNA): TGCGCCAGCAGCTTGGATCCAGCGGGGACCTCCTACGAGCAGTACTTC. This encodes CASSLDPAGTSYEQYF. The full variable domain, in which reference TRBV5-1 and TRBJ2-7 provide the parts outside the CDR3, is KAGVTQTPRYLIKTRGQQVTLSCSPISGHRSVSWYQQTPGQGLQFLFEYFSETQRNKGNFPGRFSGRQFSNSRSEMNVSTLELGDSALYLCASSLDPAGTSYEQYFGPGTRLTVT.

By proportion, this clonotype is medium-sized. This chain joins TRBV29-1 and TRBJ2-7; D is possibly TRBD1 or TRBD2 (6 bases each). The V gene's germline CDR1 is SQVTM and CDR2 ANQGSEA. This CDR3 has 15 residues. V lost 0 bases, J lost 2 bases, and 14 bases lay in between. The CDR3 region has the DNA TGCAGCGTTGAAGATCTAGGGGGGTCAACCTACGAGCAGTACTTC. This encodes CSVEDLGGSTYEQYF.

Ten or more counts support this clonotype. The J gene is TRBJ2-1, the V gene TRBV11-2, with 12 bases that match TRBD2. The CDR3 covers 18 residues. The J segment lost 4 bases and the V segment lost 7 bases, leaving 14 bases of the junction unmatched. Germline V gene lookup returns CDR1 SGHAT and CDR2 FQNNGV. As DNA, the CDR3 is TGTGCCAGCAAGGGTAGACTAGCGGGGGCCGAAAGGTACAATGAGCAGTTCTTC. It codes for CASKGRLAGAERYNEQFF.

This clonotype was seen at least ten times. The V and J genes are TRBV5-1 and TRBJ2-5, with 8 nucleotides matching TRBD2. CDR3 length: 14 residues. Germline CDR1 and CDR2: SGHRS and YFSETQ. The V segment lost 5 bases and the J segment 2 bases; nucleotides outside the gene matches: 5. The CDR3 loop reads CASSRLAHQETQYF. In DNA form, the CDR3 reads TGCGCCAGCAGTCGACTAGCGCATCAAGAGACCCAGTACTTC.

This clonotype was detected only a few times. This rearrangement joins TRBV3-1 to TRBJ2-7; TRBD2 agrees at 9 bases. CDR1 LGHDT and CDR2 YNNKEL come from the germline V gene (reference sequence). The J segment lost 9 bases and the V segment lost 5 bases, leaving 8 bases of the junction unmatched. The CDR3 is 13 residues long. The CDR3 loop is CASSSGLAKVQYF. In nucleotides, the CDR3 is TGTGCCAGCAGCAGTGGACTAGCGAAGGTGCAGTACTTC.

There are many counts of this clonotype. The J gene is TRBJ2-5, the V gene TRBV4-2; D is possibly TRBD1 or TRBD2 (6 bases each). Germline V gene sequence: CDR1 LGHNA, CDR2 YNFKEQ. The CDR3 has 15 residues. The germline V and J ends were trimmed by 0 bases and 7 bases, with 15 bases remaining between them. The CDR3 spells CASSQESYGGRTQYF. DNA of the CDR3: TGTGCCAGCAGCCAAGAATCGTACGGGGGCAGGACCCAGTACTTC.

The genes are TRBV19 and TRBJ1-5; D gene unclear. This CDR3 contains 15 residues. From germline, CDR1 is LNHDA and CDR2 SQIVND (reference sequence). V was pared by 3 bases and J by 0 bases, with 9 bases between. CDR3 in DNA: TGTGCCAGTAGTATGAGGGCCTATAGCAATCAGCCCCAGCATTTT. It specifies CASSMRAYSNQPQHF.

This clonotype was seen a handful of times. This chain connects TRBV30 to TRBJ1-3; 9 bases agree with TRBD1. The V segment lost 5 bases and the J segment 4 bases; nucleotides outside the gene matches: 12. Germline V gene sequence: CDR1 GTSNPN, CDR2 SVGIG (reference sequence). The CDR3 extends over 16 amino acids. The CDR3 DNA follows: TGTGCCTGGCTTCCCTGGGACAGGGCTGAAGGAAACACCATATATTTT. It translates to CAWLPWDRAEGNTIYF.

This clonotype was recorded at least ten times. This sequence joins TRBV6-5 and TRBJ2-1; D is possibly TRBD2 (6 bases). Germline CDR1 is MNHEY and CDR2 is SVGAGI. This CDR3 comprises 14 residues. Trimming left V 6 bases short and J 6 bases short, with 15 bases between. The CDR3 spells CASSRRDSSNEQFF. The CDR3 nucleotides are TGTGCCAGCAGCCGAAGGGACTCCAGCAATGAGCAGTTCTTC.

This clonotype was observed at least ten times. The CDR3 reads CAWSTGTSIGEQYF. CDR3 DNA sequence: TGTGCCTGGTCAACCGGGACTAGCATAGGCGAGCAGTACTTC. The chain joins TRBV30 to TRBJ2-7; TRBD2 aligns across 9 bases. Germline V CDR1 and CDR2: GTSNPN, SVGIG (reference sequence). CDR3 length: 14 amino acids. J lost 6 bases, V lost 5 bases, and 11 bases had no gene match.

Comment on this clonotype: Since a much larger clone is just one base distant, this may be a read error. The rearrangement joins TRBV20-1 to TRBJ2-3, with D possibly TRBD1 on 5 matching bases. This CDR3 is built from 13 residues. In germline, CDR1 is DFQATT, CDR2 SNEGSKA (reference sequence). With 2 bases removed from V and 2 bases from J, the gap between germline ends came to 8 bases. The CDR3 bases are TGCAGTGCTAGATGGGGCCACACAGATACGCAGTATTTT. Its protein product is CSARWGHTDTQYF.

Concerning this clonotype: A clone one base away is much larger, so this may be a read error. This chain uses TRBV12-3 or TRBV12-4 with TRBJ2-2; D is uncertain. The CDR3 is made up of 12 amino acids. The V end lost 4 bases, the J end lost 10 bases, and 10 bases lay between the germline ends. CDR3 nucleotides: TGTGCCAGCAGTTCAGCCGTAGCGGAGCTGTTTTTT. This encodes CASSSAVAELFF.

This clonotype has a handful of counts. The chain links TRBV11-2 to TRBJ2-4, with D tentatively TRBD2 (6 bases). The CDR3 runs 17 residues. Trimming removed 5 bases from V and 0 bases from J, with 17 bases in between. Germline-derived CDR1 and CDR2 are SGHAT and FQNNGV. The CDR3 protein is CASSRGNGAEAKNIQYF. Written as DNA, the CDR3 is TGTGCCAGCAGCCGGGGGAACGGGGCGGAAGCCAAAAACATTCAGTACTTC.

This clonotype was found many times. The chain couples TRBV20-1 to TRBJ2-7; 7 bases match TRBD2. Trimming took 5 bases from V and 1 from J; bases not matched to a gene: 8. Germline V lookup: CDR1 DFQATT, CDR2 SNEGSKA (reference sequence). The CDR3 has 14 amino acids. The CDR3 region is CSADRPSGSYEQYF. In DNA form, the CDR3 reads TGCAGTGCTGATCGGCCTAGCGGATCCTACGAGCAGTACTTC.

This clonotype was counted between two and nine times. J is TRBJ2-2 and V is TRBV4-3, with 8 bases matching TRBD2. Germline CDR1 reads LGHNA; CDR2 reads YSLEER. The junction had 7 bases not matched to a gene; V was cut back by 1 base and J by 6 bases. This CDR3 region has 16 residues. CDR3 region: CASSQGASGRPGELFF. Written as DNA, the CDR3 is TGCGCCAGCAGCCAAGGGGCCAGCGGGAGACCCGGGGAGCTGTTTTTT.

This clonotype was seen many times. The chain links TRBV6-5 to TRBJ2-3; 12 nucleotides agree with TRBD2. V was pared by 4 bases and J by 6 bases, with 8 bases of the junction left unmatched. Germline V gene data show CDR1 as MNHEY and CDR2 as SVGAGI. The CDR3 is made up of 16 amino acids. The CDR3 here is CASSFQTSGSRDTQYF. Written as DNA, the CDR3 is TGTGCCAGCAGTTTCCAGACTAGCGGGAGTCGGGATACGCAGTATTTT.

This clonotype was observed at least ten times. V and J are TRBV7-7 and TRBJ2-3; D might be TRBD1 (5 bases). The V gene lost 1 base and the J gene lost 2 bases, with 13 bases spanning the gap. Germline V CDR1 and CDR2: SSHAT, FNYEAQ (reference sequence). This CDR3 is 16 amino acids long. In DNA, the CDR3 is TGTGCCAGCAGCTTAGGCTTTGTCAGGGTCACAGATACGCAGTATTTT. Translating it yields CASSLGFVRVTDTQYF.

This clonotype was seen ten or more times. The chain employs TRBV7-9 and TRBJ2-5; perhaps TRBD2 as D (5 bases). The germline V and J ends were trimmed by 1 base and 4 bases, with 16 bases remaining between them. This CDR3 comprises 16 residues. CDR1 and CDR2 (germline): SEHNR, FQNEAQ (reference sequence). For the CDR3, the DNA is TGTGCCAGCAGCTTAGAGTTGCGGTCTGCGGGAGAGACCCAGTACTTC. Residues: CASSLELRSAGETQYF.

V is TRBV6-2 or TRBV6-3 and J is TRBJ2-7; D gene uncertain. Trimming pared 7 bases from V and 0 bases from J, leaving 10 bases between. CDR1 and CDR2 (germline): MNHEY, SVGEGT. The CDR3 runs 13 residues. CDR3 residues: CASIDRSSYEQYF. The CDR3 bases are TGTGCCAGCATTGACCGTAGCTCCTACGAGCAGTACTTC.

This clonotype was seen more than once but under ten times. J is TRBJ1-1 and V is TRBV27, with D tentatively TRBD1 (5 bases). V was shortened by 2 bases and J by 5 bases, with 9 bases between the two germline ends. Per the germline V gene, CDR1 is MNHEY and CDR2 is SMNVEV (reference sequence). The CDR3 runs 13 residues. CDR3 nucleotide sequence: TGTGCCAGCAGTTTAGGGGAGGGGACTGAAGCTTTCTTT. This encodes CASSLGEGTEAFF.

At least ten counts were recorded for this clonotype. The genes are TRBV28 and TRBJ2-7, with 9 bases that match TRBD1. CDR3 length: 14 amino acids. Germline V gives CDR1 MDHEN, CDR2 SYDVKM. V was clipped by 5 bases and J by 4 bases; unmatched bases: 6. In nucleotides, the CDR3 is TGTGCCAGCAGTGAAATACAGGGGGCTTACGAGCAGTACTTC. It translates to CASSEIQGAYEQYF. Together with reference TRBV28 and TRBJ2-7, the CDR3 gives the full variable domain: DVKVTQSSRYLVKRTGEKVFLECVQDMDHENMFWYRQDPGLGLRLIYFSYDVKMKEKGDIPEGYSVSREKKERFSLILESASTNQTSMYLCASSEIQGAYEQYFGPGTRLTVT.

The chain combines TRBV19 with TRBJ2-7; 10 nucleotides agree with TRBD1. The CDR3 runs to 15 residues. Trimming at V came to 3 bases and at J to 3 bases, leaving 5 bases not matched to a gene. Germline V CDR1 and CDR2: LNHDA, SQIVND (reference sequence). The CDR3 coding sequence is TGTGCCAGTAGTATTGGGACAGGGGAAGGCTACGAGCAGTACTTC. Translated: CASSIGTGEGYEQYF.